What follows are 14 T cell receptor beta chains derived from one specimen sequenced in a study of blood T cell repertoires in COVID-19. Sequenced by immunoSEQ multiplex PCR; TCRdb stores in-frame clones only, minus some. The sample contains 210,000 or so clones, 75% to 90% of which appear only once. The sequenced material came from peripheral blood. These receptors were obtained from a human donor in a cohort sampled during active COVID-19.

This chain uses TRBV6-1 with TRBJ1-2, with D uncertain. The germline CDR1 and CDR2 sequences are MNHNS and SASEGT. V was pared by 2 bases and J by 5 bases, with 6 bases between. The CDR3 is 12 amino acids. The CDR3 loop is CASSEFPYGYTF. Here the CDR3 DNA reads TGTGCCAGCAGTGAATTCCCTTATGGCTACACCTTC.

This clone came up a few times. The chain recombines TRBV6-5 with TRBJ2-7; tentatively, D is TRBD1 (5 bases). This CDR3 is 15 amino acids long. V gave up 5 bases and J gave up 3 bases, with 17 bases separating them. Germline V gives CDR1 MNHEY, CDR2 SVGAGI. CDR3 sequence (DNA): TGTGCCAGCAGTCCCCACCAGGCAAGGGGCTACGAGCAGTACTTC. Translated, it gives CASSPHQARGYEQYF.

The chain combines TRBV30 with TRBJ1-5; maybe TRBD1 (6 bases). Trimming left V 3 bases short and J 3 bases short, with 12 bases between. This CDR3 has 14 amino acids. Germline assignment: CDR1 GTSNPN and CDR2 SVGIG (reference sequence). CDR3 DNA: TGTGCCTGGAGCCCCGACAGGTACAATCAGCCCCAGCATTTT. Encoded protein: CAWSPDRYNQPQHF.

The J gene is TRBJ2-6, the V gene TRBV7-3, with D possibly TRBD2 on 6 matching bases. In germline, CDR1 is SGHTA, CDR2 FQGTGA. The CDR3 extends over 17 amino acids. Trimming removed 5 bases from V and 2 bases from J, with 16 bases in between. For the CDR3, the DNA is TGTGCCAGCAGCCCTCGGGACTCGGAGGCTGGGGCCAACGTCCTGACTTTC. Translation: CASSPRDSEAGANVLTF.

This clone was observed a single time. The chain employs TRBV28 and TRBJ2-1; the match to TRBD2 covers 11 bases. The CDR3 has 14 amino acids. Per the germline V gene, CDR1 is MDHEN and CDR2 is SYDVKM. J was trimmed by 15 bases and V by 3 bases; bases with no gene match: 10. The CDR3 loop reads CASSLTLAGGAPFF. In DNA form, the CDR3 reads TGTGCCAGCAGTTTGACCCTAGCGGGAGGCGCCCCGTTCTTC.

This chain links TRBV10-3 with TRBJ1-3, with 12 bases aligning to TRBD1. This CDR3 has 17 residues. Germline CDR1 ENHRY, CDR2 SYGVKD. J was trimmed by 0 bases and V by 6 bases; bases with no gene match: 6. CDR3: CAIRGDRGQSSGNTIYF. CDR3 DNA sequence: TGTGCCATCAGGGGGGACAGGGGGCAGAGCTCTGGAAACACCATATATTTT.

This clone appeared once. This chain connects TRBV7-5 to TRBJ2-3; TRBD2 is the table's D call and was not checked against the DNA. TRBV7-5 is annotated as a pseudogene. The CDR3 is made up of 13 amino acids. CDR3 nucleotide sequence: TGTGCCAGAAGCAACGACCGGGAACCTACGCAGTATTTT. Translating gives CARSNDREPTQYF.

This clone appeared once. This sequence joins TRBV28 and TRBJ1-5, with 11 bases identical to TRBD1. The V gene's germline CDR1 is MDHEN and CDR2 SYDVKM. J gave up 4 bases and V 4 bases, and 15 bases lay outside the gene matches. The CDR3 totals 19 residues. For the CDR3, the DNA is TGTGCCAGCAGTTCCCCCTCCGGACAGGGGGCGCTCCGTAATCAGCCCCAGCATTTT. Translation: CASSSPSGQGALRNQPQHF.

The chain joins TRBV20-1 to TRBJ2-7; 11 bases match TRBD2. This CDR3 has 17 amino acids. The ends lost 3 bases at V and 0 bases at J; junction bases unmatched: 10. CDR1 is DFQATT, CDR2 SNEGSKA, per germline (reference sequence). CDR3 amino acids: CSASNLAGGLSSYEQYF. The CDR3 DNA is TGCAGTGCTAGTAATTTAGCGGGAGGGCTAAGCTCCTACGAGCAGTACTTC.

V gene TRBV6-5 combines with J gene TRBJ2-1, with D possibly matching TRBD1 (6 bases). V gave up 2 bases and J gave up 1 base, with 9 bases separating them. CDR1 MNHEY and CDR2 SVGAGI come from the germline V gene. This CDR3 has 15 residues. In nucleotides, the CDR3 is TGTGCCAGCAGTTACCTAAGGGGGTCCTACAATGAGCAGTTCTTC. Translated, it gives CASSYLRGSYNEQFF.

This clone was observed once. The rearrangement uses TRBV10-1 and TRBJ1-5, with 8 positions matching TRBD1. From germline, CDR1 is WNHNN and CDR2 SYGVQD (reference sequence). Germline trimming cut 11 bases from V and 7 bases from J; bases unmatched to any gene: 25. The CDR3 length is 18 residues. The chain's CDR3 is CAYSAFPGTGTTWQPQHF. As DNA, the CDR3 is TGCGCCTACAGTGCCTTTCCCGGGACAGGAACCACGTGGCAGCCCCAGCATTTT.

V is TRBV11-1 and J is TRBJ2-7; D is possibly TRBD2 (5 bases). Trimming removed 6 bases from V and 3 bases from J, with 12 bases in between. Germline V gene sequence: CDR1 SGHAT, CDR2 FQDESV (reference sequence). The CDR3 runs to 13 residues. The CDR3 loop reads CASSNPRDYEQYF. In DNA, the CDR3 is TGTGCCAGCAGTAATCCGAGGGACTACGAGCAGTACTTC.

This clone was observed once. This chain uses TRBV2 with TRBJ2-7; 12 bases line up with TRBD2. Losses at the gene ends were 6 bases for V and 9 bases for J; bases not matched to a gene: 12. The CDR3 spans 15 residues. CDR1 is SNHLY, CDR2 FYNNEI, per germline. Here the CDR3 DNA reads TGTGCCAGCAGACCTGGGACTAGCGGGTTCCTCGCGCAGTACTTC. Translation gives CASRPGTSGFLAQYF.

J is TRBJ1-5 and V is TRBV9; 9 nucleotides match TRBD1. Germline trimming cut 3 bases from V and 2 bases from J; bases unmatched to any gene: 6. Germline CDR1 reads SGDLS; CDR2 reads YYNGEE. The CDR3 has 16 amino acids. This CDR3 is CASSAGTGRGNQPQHF. The CDR3 nucleotides are TGTGCCAGCAGCGCCGGGACAGGGAGAGGCAATCAGCCCCAGCATTTT.